Each of the 8 T cell receptor beta chains below was sequenced from the same sample in a study of OX40 agonist ivuxolimab in advanced cancers. The method was immunoSEQ multiplex PCR; TCRdb's version includes in-frame clones alone and lacks a portion of them. The sample shows about 34,000 clones, roughly 80% of them seen only once. This specimen consisted of CD4+ or CD8+ T cells sorted from blood, obtained in a trial of the OX40 agonist ivuxolimab. The receptors here all came from an adult with an advanced solid tumor such as melanoma, head and neck, liver or kidney cancer.

The chain carries TRBV30 and TRBJ2-5; TRBD2 agrees at 11 bases. V gave up 0 bases and J gave up 4 bases; unmatched junction bases: 13. The germline CDR1 and CDR2 sequences are GTSNPN and SVGIG (reference sequence). This CDR3 region has 18 residues. This CDR3 is CAWSVPIIAGGPGETQYF. CDR3 DNA: TGTGCCTGGAGTGTACCTATAATAGCGGGGGGGCCGGGAGAGACCCAGTACTTC.

CDR3 nucleotide sequence: TGCGCCAGCAGCTTGGAAACGGGAATGAGGCAGTTCTTC. Translating gives CASSLETGMRQFF. The rearrangement links TRBV5-1 to TRBJ2-1, with TRBD2 as a possible D gene (5 bases). V lost 0 bases and J 12 bases, leaving 13 bases between the germline ends. The germline V gene has CDR1 SGHRS and CDR2 YFSETQ. The CDR3 sequence is 13 residues long. The entire variable domain, with the rest obtained from reference TRBV5-1 and TRBJ2-1, is as follows: KAGVTQTPRYLIKTRGQQVTLSCSPISGHRSVSWYQQTPGQGLQFLFEYFSETQRNKGNFPGRFSGRQFSNSRSEMNVSTLELGDSALYLCASSLETGMRQFFGPGTRLTVL.

V usage is TRBV5-1 and J usage is TRBJ2-1, with D possibly being TRBD1 (6 bases). Germline CDR1 reads SGHRS; CDR2 reads YFSETQ. The CDR3 spans 14 residues. Trimming left V 4 bases short and J 4 bases short, with 12 bases between. CDR3 region: CASSPRGTYNEQFF. The CDR3 coding sequence is TGCGCCAGCAGCCCGAGGGGGACATACAATGAGCAGTTCTTC.

The chain combines TRBV10-2 with TRBJ2-7; a possible D gene is TRBD1 (6 bases). V lost 2 bases to trimming and J lost 5 bases, with 13 bases between them. The CDR3 totals 14 residues. CDR1 and CDR2 (germline): WSHSY, SAAADI. The chain's CDR3 is CASSEVTGGDEQYF. The CDR3 coding sequence is TGCGCCAGCAGTGAGGTTACTGGGGGCGACGAGCAGTACTTC.

This chain connects TRBV10-1 to TRBJ2-1, with a tentative D call TRBD1 (5 bases). Germline V gene sequence: CDR1 WNHNN, CDR2 SYGVQD (reference sequence). Trimming shortened V by 2 bases and J by 0 bases, and 14 bases separated the two germline ends. CDR3 length: 17 residues. The chain's CDR3 is CASSEVGPDSSYNEQFF. The CDR3 DNA reads as TGCGCCAGCAGTGAGGTTGGACCAGACAGCTCCTACAATGAGCAGTTCTTC.

The chain carries TRBV7-2 and TRBJ1-2, with a possible D match to TRBD1 (6 bases). Germline V gene lookup returns CDR1 SGHTA and CDR2 FQGNSA. V lost 5 bases, J lost 4 bases, and 11 bases lay in between. CDR3 length: 13 residues. The CDR3 is CASSLDRIYGYTF. CDR3 in DNA: TGTGCCAGCAGCCTGGACAGAATCTATGGCTACACCTTC.

This clone appeared a few times. The rearrangement joins TRBV19 to TRBJ2-5, with a weak D call TRBD2 (6 bases). This CDR3 contains 14 residues. Trimming took 4 bases from V and 4 from J, leaving 13 bases between them. In germline, CDR1 is LNHDA, CDR2 SQIVND (reference sequence). The CDR3 loop is CASSTQGGGETQYF. The CDR3 nucleotides are TGTGCCAGTAGTACTCAGGGAGGAGGAGAGACCCAGTACTTC.

This sequence joins TRBV28 and TRBJ1-1; D gene unclear. V was pared by 5 bases and J by 0 bases, with 4 bases between. Germline V gene sequence: CDR1 MDHEN, CDR2 SYDVKM. This CDR3 region has 12 residues. The CDR3 reads CASSVMNTEAFF. The CDR3 region has the DNA TGTGCCAGCAGTGTAATGAACACTGAAGCTTTCTTT.